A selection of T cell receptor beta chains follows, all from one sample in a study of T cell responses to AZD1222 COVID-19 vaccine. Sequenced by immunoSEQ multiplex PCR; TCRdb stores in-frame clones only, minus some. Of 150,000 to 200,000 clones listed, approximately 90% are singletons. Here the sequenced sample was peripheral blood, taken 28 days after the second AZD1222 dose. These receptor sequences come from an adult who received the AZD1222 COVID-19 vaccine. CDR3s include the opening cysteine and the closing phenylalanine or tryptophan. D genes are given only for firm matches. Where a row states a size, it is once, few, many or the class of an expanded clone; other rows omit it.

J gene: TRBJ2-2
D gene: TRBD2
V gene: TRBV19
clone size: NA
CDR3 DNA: TGTGCCAGTATTCGACTAGCGGGAGGGCGGAACACCGGGGAGCTGTTTTTT
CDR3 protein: CASIRLAGGRNTGELFF

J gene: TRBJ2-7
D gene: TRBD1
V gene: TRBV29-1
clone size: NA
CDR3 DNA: TGCAGCGTTTCCGGGACAGGGGTGGGCGAGCAGTACTTC
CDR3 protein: CSVSGTGVGEQYF

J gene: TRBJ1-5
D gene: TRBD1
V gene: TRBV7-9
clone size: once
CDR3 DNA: TGTGCCAGCAGCTTAAGTCAGGGGGCTGATCAGCCCCAGCATTTT
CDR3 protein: CASSLSQGADQPQHF

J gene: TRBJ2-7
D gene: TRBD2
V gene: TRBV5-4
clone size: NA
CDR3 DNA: TGTGCCGGCCACCGGGAGGGAGTAAGAAGCGAGCAGTACTTC
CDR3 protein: CAGHREGVRSEQYF

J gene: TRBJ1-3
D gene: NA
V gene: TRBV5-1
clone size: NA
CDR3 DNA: TGCGCCAGCAGCCAAACAGCGCTAGGGGAGACTGGAAACACCATATATTTT
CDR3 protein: CASSQTALGETGNTIYF

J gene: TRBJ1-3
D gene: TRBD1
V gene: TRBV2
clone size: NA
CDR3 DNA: TGTGCCAGCAGGGACAGGGGACAGGGAAACACCATATATTTT
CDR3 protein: CASRDRGQGNTIYF

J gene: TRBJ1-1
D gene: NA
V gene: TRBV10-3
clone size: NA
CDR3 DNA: TGTGCCATCAGCCGTAATGCAGGGCCGAACACTGAAGCTTTCTTT
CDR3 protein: CAISRNAGPNTEAFF

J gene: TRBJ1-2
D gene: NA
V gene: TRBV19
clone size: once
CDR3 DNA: TGTGCCAGTAGTATCGGGGAGCTCTATGGCTACACCTTC
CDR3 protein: CASSIGELYGYTF

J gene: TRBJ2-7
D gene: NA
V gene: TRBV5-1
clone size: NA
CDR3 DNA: TGCGCCAGCAAGTACGGGGACATCGACTACGAGCAGTACTTC
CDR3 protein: CASKYGDIDYEQYF

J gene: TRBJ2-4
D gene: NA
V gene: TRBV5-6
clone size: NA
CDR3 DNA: TGTGCCAGCACCCGAAGGGGGGACAAAAACATTCAGTACTTC
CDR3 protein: CASTRRGDKNIQYF

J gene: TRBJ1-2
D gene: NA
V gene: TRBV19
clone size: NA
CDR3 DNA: TGTGCCAGTAGTATTGCAAGGGGTGGCTACACCTTC
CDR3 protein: CASSIARGGYTF

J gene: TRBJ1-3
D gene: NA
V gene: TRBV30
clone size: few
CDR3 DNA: TGTGCCTGGGGACCGGGAAACACCATATATTTT
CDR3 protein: CAWGPGNTIYF

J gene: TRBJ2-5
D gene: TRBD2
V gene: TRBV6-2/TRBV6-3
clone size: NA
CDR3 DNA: TGTGCCAGCAGTCCAGGACTAGCGGGCCTCCAAGAGACCCAGTACTTC
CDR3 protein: CASSPGLAGLQETQYF

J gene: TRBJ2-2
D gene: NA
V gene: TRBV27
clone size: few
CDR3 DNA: TGTGCCAGCAGTCCCACGGACTATAACACCGGGGAGCTGTTTTTT
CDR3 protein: CASSPTDYNTGELFF

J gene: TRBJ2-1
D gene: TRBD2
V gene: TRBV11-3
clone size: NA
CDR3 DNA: TGTGCCAGCAGCTTTGGAGCGGGATACAATGAGCAGTTCTTC
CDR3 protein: CASSFGAGYNEQFF

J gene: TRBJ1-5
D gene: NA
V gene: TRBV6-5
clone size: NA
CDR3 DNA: TGTGCCAGCAGCGTAGAAAGGAATCAGCCCCAGCATTTT
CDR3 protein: CASSVERNQPQHF

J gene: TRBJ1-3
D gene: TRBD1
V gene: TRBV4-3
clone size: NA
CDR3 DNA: TGCGCCAGCAGCCAAGACAGGGGGAGGGACACCATATATTTT
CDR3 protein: CASSQDRGRDTIYF

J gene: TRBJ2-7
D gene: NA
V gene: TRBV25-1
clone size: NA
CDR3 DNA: TGTGCCAGCAGTGATCTCTCCTACGAGCAGTACTTC
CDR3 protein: CASSDLSYEQYF

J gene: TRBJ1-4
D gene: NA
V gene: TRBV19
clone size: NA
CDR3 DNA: TGTGCCAGTAGTATCGGTGATGAAAAACTGTTTTTT
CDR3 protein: CASSIGDEKLFF

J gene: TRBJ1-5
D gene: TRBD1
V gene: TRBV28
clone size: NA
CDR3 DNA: TGTGCCAGCTCGCCATGGGGACAGGGAGTTGGTCAGCCCCAGCATTTT
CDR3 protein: CASSPWGQGVGQPQHF

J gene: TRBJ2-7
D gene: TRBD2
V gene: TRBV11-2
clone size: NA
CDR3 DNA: TGTGCCAGCAGCTTAGTGTTTTCGGGACTAGCGGGAACCGAGCAGTACTTC
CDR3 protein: CASSLVFSGLAGTEQYF

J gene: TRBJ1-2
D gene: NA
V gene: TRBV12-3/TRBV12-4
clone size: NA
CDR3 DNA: TGTGCCAGCACCGACAGCTATGGCTACACCTTC
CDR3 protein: CASTDSYGYTF

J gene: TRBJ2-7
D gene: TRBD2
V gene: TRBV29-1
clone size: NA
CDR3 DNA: TGCAGCGGGGGAGCGGGAGGCGGGAACGAGCAGTACTTC
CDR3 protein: CSGGAGGGNEQYF

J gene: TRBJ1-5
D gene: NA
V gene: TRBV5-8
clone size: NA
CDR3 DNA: TGTGCCAGCAGCTTGGGGGTAGGGCTCCAGCCCCAGCATTTT
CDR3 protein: CASSLGVGLQPQHF

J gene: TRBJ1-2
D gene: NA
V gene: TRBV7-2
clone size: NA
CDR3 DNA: TGTGCCAGCAGCGGCGACAACTCCGGGAATGGCTACACCTTC
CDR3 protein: CASSGDNSGNGYTF

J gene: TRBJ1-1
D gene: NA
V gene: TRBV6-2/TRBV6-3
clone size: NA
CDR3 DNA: TGTGCCAGCAGTTACGCCGCTATGAACACTGAAGCTTTCTTT
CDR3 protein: CASSYAAMNTEAFF

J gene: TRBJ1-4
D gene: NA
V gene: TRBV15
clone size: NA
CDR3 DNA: TGTGCCACCAGCAGAGACCTAGGGAATGAAAAACTGTTTTTT
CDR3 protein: CATSRDLGNEKLFF

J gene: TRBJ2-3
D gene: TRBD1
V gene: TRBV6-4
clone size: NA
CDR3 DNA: TGTGCCAGCAGTGAAGGCCCGGGACAGGGGCTGAATACGCAGTATTTT
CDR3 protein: CASSEGPGQGLNTQYF

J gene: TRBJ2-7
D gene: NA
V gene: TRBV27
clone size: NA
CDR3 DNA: TGTGCCAGCAGTTTATCCATAGGAGTCGGGGTTTACGAGCAGTACTTC
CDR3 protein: CASSLSIGVGVYEQYF

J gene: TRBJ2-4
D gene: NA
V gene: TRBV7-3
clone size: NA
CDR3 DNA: TGTGCCAGCAGCCCCCAGGACGGAAACATTCAGTACTTC
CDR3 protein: CASSPQDGNIQYF

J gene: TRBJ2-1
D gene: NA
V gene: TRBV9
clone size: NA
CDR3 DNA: TGTGCCAGCAGCGTAGCTGATGGAGCGAATGAGCAGTTCTTC
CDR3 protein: CASSVADGANEQFF

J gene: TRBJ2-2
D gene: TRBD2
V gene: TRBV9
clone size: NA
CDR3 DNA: TGTGCCAGCAGCGTGTCGGCTAGCGGGACGAACACCGGGGAGCTGTTTTTT
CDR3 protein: CASSVSASGTNTGELFF

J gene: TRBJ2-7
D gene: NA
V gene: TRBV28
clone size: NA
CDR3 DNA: TGTGCCAGCAGTGACAGAAGCGGGCGATCCTACGAGCAGTACTTC
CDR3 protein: CASSDRSGRSYEQYF

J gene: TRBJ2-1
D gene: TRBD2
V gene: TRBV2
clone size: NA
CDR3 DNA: TGTGCCAGCAGTGATAGGCCTCCCCGCCTAGCGGGAGTATACAATGAGCAGTTCTTC
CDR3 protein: CASSDRPPRLAGVYNEQFF

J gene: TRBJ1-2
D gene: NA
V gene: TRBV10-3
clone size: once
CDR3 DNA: TGTGCCATCAGTCCGAGTAACTATGGCTACACCTTC
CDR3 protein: CAISPSNYGYTF

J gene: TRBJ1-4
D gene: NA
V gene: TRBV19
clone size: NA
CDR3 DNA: TGTGCCAGTAGTTTTTTGACAGGTGCGAATGAAAAACTGTTTTTT
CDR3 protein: CASSFLTGANEKLFF

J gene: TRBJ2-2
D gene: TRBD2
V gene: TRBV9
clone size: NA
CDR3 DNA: TGTGCCAGCAGCTATAGCGGGCGAAACACCGGGGAGCTGTTTTTT
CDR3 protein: CASSYSGRNTGELFF

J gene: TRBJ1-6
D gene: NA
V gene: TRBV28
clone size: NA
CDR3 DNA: TGTGCCAGCAGCCCCGGGACATCCTCCAGCAGCTCCTATAATTCACCCCTCCACTTT
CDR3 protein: CASSPGTSSSSSYNSPLHF

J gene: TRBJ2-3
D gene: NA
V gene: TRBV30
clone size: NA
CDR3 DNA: TGTGCCTGGAGTCGCCGGGACACCCGGCCAGGACACGGACCCACAGATACGCAGTATTTT
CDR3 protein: CAWSRRDTRPGHGPTDTQYF